This T cell receptor beta chain was identified during a study of cytomegalovirus exposure and HLA in healthy donors. Overall study: HLA-typed donors contributed around 85 million unique TCRs, which were held in an early data release.

Germline CDR1 is SNHLY and CDR2 is FYNNEI. The CDR3 runs 12 residues. The V and J ends lost 6 bases and 7 bases respectively, with 13 bases between them. Researchers ran the PCR with 60 Vbeta and 13 Jbeta primers. Generated by immunoSEQ multiplex PCR, the TCRdb table keeps only in-frame clones and is missing some. The sample holds roughly 110,000 clones, approximately 70% seen once. V and J are TRBV2 and TRBJ2-7; a weak D match, TRBD2 (6 bases). Sequenced sample: PBMCs. This clonotype originated in a boy aged 10-17 years in good health and CMV-seronegative. CDR3 amino acids: CASRGAAGEQYF. DNA for the CDR3: TGTGCCAGCAGAGGAGCGGCGGGGGAGCAGTACTTC. Together with reference TRBV2 and TRBJ2-7, the CDR3 gives the full variable domain: EPEVTQTPSHQVTQMGQEVILRCVPISNHLYFYWYRQILGQKVEFLVSFYNNEISEKSEIFDDQFSVERPDGSNFTLKIRSTKLEDSAMYFCASRGAAGEQYFGPGTRLTVT.